The rows below give T cell receptor beta chains drawn from one sample of a study of blood T cells in healthy people across ages. In TCRdb, the 5' RACE reads were re-called with MiXCR into one record per CDR3 protein. The sample holds some 1,000,000 distinct CDR3 sequences, almost 25% seen once. The same specimen was also included in a second study, on T cells of mothers and their children.

Specimen: blood. All receptors derive from a girl aged 2-9 years in good health. The CDR3 runs from the conserved cysteine through the conserved F or W. D genes are given only for firm matches. Only part of the rows carry a size: once, few, many, or a class if the clone is expanded.

CDR3nt: TGCGCCAGCAGCCAAACCGGGCCATACAATGAGCAGTTCTTC; CDR3aa: CASSQTGPYNEQFF; d_gene: -; v_gene: TRBV4-3; j_gene: TRBJ2-1; abundance: -
CDR3nt: TGTGCCAGCACCTTACGGGACAGTTCCCGCACAGATACGCAGTATTTT; CDR3aa: CASTLRDSSRTDTQYF; d_gene: TRBD1; v_gene: TRBV12-3/TRBV12-4; j_gene: TRBJ2-3; abundance: -
CDR3nt: TGTGCCAGCAGCCCCGACAGGCTCGAGCAGTACTTC; CDR3aa: CASSPDRLEQYF; d_gene: -; v_gene: TRBV14; j_gene: TRBJ2-7; abundance: -
CDR3nt: TGCAGCGGCGGTATTGCCTACAATGAGCAGTTCTTC; CDR3aa: CSGGIAYNEQFF; d_gene: -; v_gene: TRBV29-1; j_gene: TRBJ2-1; abundance: few
CDR3nt: TGCAGTGCCGGAGGTTTGAATCAGCCCCAGCATTTT; CDR3aa: CSAGGLNQPQHF; d_gene: -; v_gene: TRBV20-1; j_gene: TRBJ1-5; abundance: -
CDR3nt: TGTGCCAGCAGCTTATCCAGCCAGGAGCGATACGAGCAGTACTTC; CDR3aa: CASSLSSQERYEQYF; d_gene: -; v_gene: TRBV11-1; j_gene: TRBJ2-7; abundance: few
CDR3nt: TGTGCCAGCAGCCAAGTTACCCAAGAGACCCAGTACTTC; CDR3aa: CASSQVTQETQYF; d_gene: -; v_gene: TRBV3-1; j_gene: TRBJ2-5; abundance: few
CDR3nt: TGTGCCAGCAGCCGGACTAGCGGGGTCAACCATCTTCAGTACTTC; CDR3aa: CASSRTSGVNHLQYF; d_gene: TRBD2; v_gene: TRBV5-5; j_gene: TRBJ2-4; abundance: -
CDR3nt: TGTGCCAGCAGCCAGTACAACTATGGCTACACCTTC; CDR3aa: CASSQYNYGYTF; d_gene: -; v_gene: TRBV14; j_gene: TRBJ1-2; abundance: -
CDR3nt: TGCGCCAGCAGCTTGTCTAGCGGAGAAGAGACCCAGTACTTC; CDR3aa: CASSLSSGEETQYF; d_gene: TRBD2; v_gene: TRBV5-1; j_gene: TRBJ2-5; abundance: few
CDR3nt: TGTGCCAGCAGAAGACAGGGGGCAGGTAGCAATCAGCCCCAGCATTTT; CDR3aa: CASRRQGAGSNQPQHF; d_gene: TRBD1; v_gene: TRBV6-6; j_gene: TRBJ1-5; abundance: -
CDR3nt: TGTGCCAGCAGCATTCTGAGGGGCACTGAAGCTTTCTTT; CDR3aa: CASSILRGTEAFF; d_gene: -; v_gene: TRBV7-9; j_gene: TRBJ1-1; abundance: few
CDR3nt: TGCAGTGCTGCGCCCGGGACAGGGAACAATGAGCAGTTCTTC; CDR3aa: CSAAPGTGNNEQFF; d_gene: TRBD1; v_gene: TRBV20-1; j_gene: TRBJ2-1; abundance: -
CDR3nt: TGTGCCAGCAGCTTAGTCTCCAGCGGGGGACCCCAAGAGACCCAGTACTTC; CDR3aa: CASSLVSSGGPQETQYF; d_gene: TRBD2; v_gene: TRBV7-2; j_gene: TRBJ2-5; abundance: few
CDR3nt: TGTGCCAGCAGCTGGACAGGGGGTAACTCCTACGAGCAGTACTTC; CDR3aa: CASSWTGGNSYEQYF; d_gene: TRBD1; v_gene: TRBV11-1; j_gene: TRBJ2-7; abundance: -
CDR3nt: TGCAGCGTTGAAGTCCCTATGGTGGTGACCCAGTACTTC; CDR3aa: CSVEVPMVVTQYF; d_gene: -; v_gene: TRBV29-1; j_gene: TRBJ2-5; abundance: few
CDR3nt: TGTGCCAGCAAGCACGGCCGAGACTACAATGAGCAGTTCTTC; CDR3aa: CASKHGRDYNEQFF; d_gene: -; v_gene: TRBV25-1; j_gene: TRBJ2-1; abundance: -
CDR3nt: TGTGCCAGCTATGGGGGTACCTCCTACAATGAGCAGTTCTTC; CDR3aa: CASYGGTSYNEQFF; d_gene: -; v_gene: TRBV2; j_gene: TRBJ2-1; abundance: -
CDR3nt: TGTGCCAGCAGCCCGACAGCGGTATATGGCTACACCTTC; CDR3aa: CASSPTAVYGYTF; d_gene: -; v_gene: TRBV7-2; j_gene: TRBJ1-2; abundance: -
CDR3nt: TGTGCCAGCAGTTCATACGGGAGAAATGGCGATGAGCAGTTCTTC; CDR3aa: CASSSYGRNGDEQFF; d_gene: -; v_gene: TRBV11-2; j_gene: TRBJ2-1; abundance: -
CDR3nt: TGTGCCAGCAGGCCCAGATTTCAGGGAGACACTGAAGCTTTCTTT; CDR3aa: CASRPRFQGDTEAFF; d_gene: -; v_gene: TRBV6-6; j_gene: TRBJ1-1; abundance: -
CDR3nt: TGTGCCAGCAAAATAGCGGGAACTGGGGCCAACGTCCTGACTTTC; CDR3aa: CASKIAGTGANVLTF; d_gene: TRBD2; v_gene: TRBV12-3/TRBV12-4; j_gene: TRBJ2-6; abundance: few
CDR3nt: TGTGCCAGCAGTCAGACCCGGGAAAAACTGTTTTTT; CDR3aa: CASSQTREKLFF; d_gene: -; v_gene: TRBV12-3/TRBV12-4; j_gene: TRBJ1-4; abundance: few
CDR3nt: TGTGCCAGCAGTCGGAGGGCCGGTGAGACCCAGTACTTC; CDR3aa: CASSRRAGETQYF; d_gene: -; v_gene: TRBV7-3; j_gene: TRBJ2-5; abundance: -
CDR3nt: TGTGCCAGCAGTGAGACAGGGAACACCGGGGGGCTGTTTTTT; CDR3aa: CASSETGNTGGLFF; d_gene: -; v_gene: TRBV6-4; j_gene: TRBJ2-2; abundance: -
CDR3nt: TGCGCCAGCAGCGCCCGACTAGCGGGGGGGTACAATGAGCAGTTCTTC; CDR3aa: CASSARLAGGYNEQFF; d_gene: TRBD2; v_gene: TRBV5-1; j_gene: TRBJ2-1; abundance: few
CDR3nt: TGTGCCAGCAGCTTAGTGGGACAGGGGTACTCTAACTATGGCTACACCTTC; CDR3aa: CASSLVGQGYSNYGYTF; d_gene: TRBD1; v_gene: TRBV7-9; j_gene: TRBJ1-2; abundance: -
CDR3nt: TGTGCCAGTAGTCCTCCCCCGGGACGCTTAAATGAGCAGTTCTTC; CDR3aa: CASSPPPGRLNEQFF; d_gene: -; v_gene: TRBV19; j_gene: TRBJ2-1; abundance: -
CDR3nt: TGTGCCAGCAGCCAAGAAGTGTCAGGGAATGAGCAGTTCTTC; CDR3aa: CASSQEVSGNEQFF; d_gene: -; v_gene: TRBV3-1; j_gene: TRBJ2-1; abundance: -
CDR3nt: TGCGCCAGCAGCTTGAGGGGGACGATTGGCGGCACAGATACGCAGTATTTT; CDR3aa: CASSLRGTIGGTDTQYF; d_gene: -; v_gene: TRBV5-1; j_gene: TRBJ2-3; abundance: -
CDR3nt: TGTGCCAGCAGCTTGGGTGCTGGGGATGAGCAGTTCTTC; CDR3aa: CASSLGAGDEQFF; d_gene: -; v_gene: TRBV11-1; j_gene: TRBJ2-1; abundance: many
CDR3nt: TGCAGTGCTTTAGCCTCAGAAGCTTTCTTT; CDR3aa: CSALASEAFF; d_gene: -; v_gene: TRBV20-1; j_gene: TRBJ1-1; abundance: -
CDR3nt: TGTGCCAGCAGCCGCAACTCGGGTACAGAGGCCCAGTACTTC; CDR3aa: CASSRNSGTEAQYF; d_gene: -; v_gene: TRBV11-1; j_gene: TRBJ2-5; abundance: -
CDR3nt: TGTGCCAGCAGTGGAGGGTCAGTATCTCAAGAGACCCAGTACTTC; CDR3aa: CASSGGSVSQETQYF; d_gene: -; v_gene: TRBV28; j_gene: TRBJ2-5; abundance: few
CDR3nt: TGCGCCAGCAGCCAAGACTCGGGAAACTTAGCCAAAAACATTCAGTACTTC; CDR3aa: CASSQDSGNLAKNIQYF; d_gene: -; v_gene: TRBV4-1; j_gene: TRBJ2-4; abundance: -
CDR3nt: TGCGCCAGCAGCCGGGTCCGGGGGCCCCAAGAGACCCAGTACTTC; CDR3aa: CASSRVRGPQETQYF; d_gene: -; v_gene: TRBV4-3; j_gene: TRBJ2-5; abundance: -
CDR3nt: TGTGCCAGTAGTATAGTAGGATCTCCCTACGAGCAGTACTTC; CDR3aa: CASSIVGSPYEQYF; d_gene: -; v_gene: TRBV19; j_gene: TRBJ2-7; abundance: -
CDR3nt: TGTGCCAGCAGCTCGCCAAGCGGGGGGGCCGTAGATACGCAGTATTTT; CDR3aa: CASSSPSGGAVDTQYF; d_gene: TRBD2; v_gene: TRBV7-2; j_gene: TRBJ2-3; abundance: -
CDR3nt: TGTGCCAGCAGCCCGGGACTAGCCTATTTGGACGAGCAGTACTTC; CDR3aa: CASSPGLAYLDEQYF; d_gene: TRBD2; v_gene: TRBV14; j_gene: TRBJ2-7; abundance: few
CDR3nt: TGTGCCAGCAGCGTACCCCTCGGCCAGGGATTGGGCACTGAAGCTTTCTTT; CDR3aa: CASSVPLGQGLGTEAFF; d_gene: -; v_gene: TRBV7-8; j_gene: TRBJ1-1; abundance: -
CDR3nt: TGCAGTCCGGAGGGGGATGAGCAGTTCTTC; CDR3aa: CSPEGDEQFF; d_gene: -; v_gene: TRBV20-1; j_gene: TRBJ2-1; abundance: -
CDR3nt: TGTGCCAGCATGAGGGGGCGCGAGACCCAGTACTTC; CDR3aa: CASMRGRETQYF; d_gene: TRBD1; v_gene: TRBV2; j_gene: TRBJ2-5; abundance: -
CDR3nt: TGTGCCAGTAGTACAAGGACAGCCCTCCAGGATACGCAGTATTTT; CDR3aa: CASSTRTALQDTQYF; d_gene: -; v_gene: TRBV19; j_gene: TRBJ2-3; abundance: few
CDR3nt: TGTGCCAGCAGCCTGACAGGGCCCCAGCATTTT; CDR3aa: CASSLTGPQHF; d_gene: -; v_gene: TRBV28; j_gene: TRBJ1-5; abundance: few
CDR3nt: TGCGCCAGTAAGACAGCCTACGGAGGAAACACCATATATTTT; CDR3aa: CASKTAYGGNTIYF; d_gene: -; v_gene: TRBV25-1; j_gene: TRBJ1-3; abundance: few